The TCR beta chain described here comes from a study of OX40 agonist ivuxolimab in advanced cancers. For the study at large: Patient treatment consisted of intravenous ivuxolimab administration every 2 weeks at 0.01 to 10 mg/kg.

A remark on this clone: Its antigen is not known.

Whole-study results and caveats: In a subset of nonresponders, normalized T-cell clonal expansion was also low.

The V end lost 4 bases, the J end lost 4 bases, and 17 bases lay between the germline ends. The CDR3 runs 16 residues. Germline assignment: CDR1 SGHAT and CDR2 FQNNGV. Clones were sequenced by immunoSEQ multiplex PCR, and TCRdb holds only the in-frame ones, with some missing. The data contain 60,000 to 90,000 clones, 70% to 85% of them seen just once; the ten biggest clones take up 0.4% to 0.5%. Sequenced here: CD4+ or CD8+ T cells sorted from blood, sampled in a trial of the OX40 agonist ivuxolimab. The TCR comes from an adult with an advanced solid tumor such as melanoma, head and neck, liver or kidney cancer. The V gene is TRBV11-2, the J gene TRBJ2-1; D may match TRBD1 or TRBD2 (6 bases each). CDR3 nucleotides: TGTGCCAGCAGCTGGTGGTCGGGGGCGGGTTACAATGAGCAGTTCTTC. Translation gives CASSWWSGAGYNEQFF.